These 19 T cell receptor beta chains were sequenced from one sample in a study of blood T cell repertoires in COVID-19. Profiled with immunoSEQ multiplex PCR; TCRdb holds only in-frame clones, not every one. The table has approximately 250,000 clones, more than 65% seen once. The sequencing sample was made of peripheral blood. These TCRs come from a woman aged 40 to 50 who had recovered from COVID-19.

The rearrangement joins TRBV5-1 to TRBJ2-5; D is unresolved. Germline values: CDR1 SGHRS, CDR2 YFSETQ. The V end lost 0 bases, the J end lost 0 bases, and 6 bases lay between the germline ends. This CDR3 spans 14 amino acids. The CDR3 loop reads CASSLVLYQETQYF. CDR3 DNA: TGCGCCAGCAGCTTGGTACTATACCAAGAGACCCAGTACTTC.

J is TRBJ2-7 and V is TRBV6-5, with 7 bases that match TRBD1. V lost 6 bases, J lost 0 bases, and 5 bases stayed unmatched. CDR3 length: 14 residues. Germline CDR1 reads MNHEY; CDR2 reads SVGAGI. The CDR3 loop reads CASRRGQNSYEQYF. DNA of the CDR3: TGTGCCAGCAGAAGGGGGCAGAACTCCTACGAGCAGTACTTC.

This chain joins TRBV6-6 and TRBJ2-7; the match to TRBD2 covers 11 bases. V gave up 6 bases and J gave up 0 bases; unmatched junction bases: 4. Germline loops: CDR1 MNHNY, CDR2 SVGAGI (reference sequence). This CDR3 is 15 amino acids long. The CDR3 DNA reads as TGTGCCAGCAGCCAAACTAGCGGGGGCTCCTACGAGCAGTACTTC. Translation: CASSQTSGGSYEQYF.

V usage is TRBV7-9 and J usage is TRBJ2-2, with a weak D call TRBD1 (6 bases). Per the germline V gene, CDR1 is SEHNR and CDR2 is FQNEAQ (reference sequence). This CDR3 is 13 amino acids long. The V end lost 0 bases, the J end lost 8 bases, and 7 bases lay between the germline ends. In DNA, the CDR3 is TGTGCCAGCAGCTTAGCGGGGACAGGGGAGCTGTTTTTT. Translating gives CASSLAGTGELFF.

The chain couples TRBV6-6 to TRBJ2-3, with 8 bases fitting TRBD2. Looked up from germline, CDR1 is MNHNY and CDR2 is SVGAGI (reference sequence). The CDR3 spans 15 residues. V dropped 6 bases and J dropped 6; count of bases not matched to a gene: 11. The DNA for the CDR3 is TGTGCCAGCAGGGGGAGTAGCGGGGAGCGGGATACGCAGTATTTT. Encoded protein: CASRGSSGERDTQYF.

The rearrangement links TRBV9 to TRBJ2-1; 10 bases fit TRBD2. This CDR3 region has 15 residues. V dropped 4 bases and J dropped 6; count of bases not matched to a gene: 7. Per the germline V gene, CDR1 is SGDLS and CDR2 is YYNGEE. The CDR3 DNA follows: TGTGCCAGCAGCCTAATAGCGGGGGGACGCAATGAGCAGTTCTTC. Translation: CASSLIAGGRNEQFF.

The CDR3 spells CASSRDRGSDTEAFF. The DNA of the CDR3 is TGTGCCAGCTCACGCGACAGGGGGTCGGACACTGAAGCTTTCTTT. The V gene is TRBV18, the J gene TRBJ1-1, with 9 bases that match TRBD1. This CDR3 has 15 residues. Per germline, CDR1 KGHSH and CDR2 LQKENI. J was trimmed by 3 bases and V by 4 bases; bases with no gene match: 6.

The chain uses TRBV6-2 or TRBV6-3 and TRBJ2-7; 7 bases fit TRBD2. J lost 2 bases, V lost 2 bases, and 0 bases had no gene match. Looked up from germline, CDR1 is MNHEY and CDR2 is SVGEGT. The CDR3 contains 13 residues. CDR3 loop: CASSYREAYEQYF. In DNA, the CDR3 is TGTGCCAGCAGTTACCGGGAGGCCTACGAGCAGTACTTC.

The CDR3 DNA sequence: TGTGCCAGCAGTTACCGCCTTCGATTGGGGGCACGACTGTTTTTT. Translating it yields CASSYRLRLGARLFF. The gene calls are TRBV6-2 or TRBV6-3 and TRBJ1-4, with D perhaps matching TRBD1 (6 bases). This CDR3 spans 15 amino acids. Germline loops: CDR1 MNHEY, CDR2 SVGEGT. V lost 2 bases, J lost 13 bases, and 20 bases lay in between.

This chain joins TRBV27 and TRBJ1-5; TRBD1 agrees at 10 bases. The CDR3 covers 14 residues. Per germline, CDR1 MNHEY and CDR2 SMNVEV (reference sequence). V was clipped by 6 bases and J by 5 bases; unmatched bases: 4. In nucleotides, the CDR3 is TGTGCCAGCAGCCGGGACAGGGGCGATCAGCCCCAGCATTTT. Protein: CASSRDRGDQPQHF.

The V and J genes are TRBV2 and TRBJ2-1; 8 bases are a match to TRBD2. Germline CDR1 SNHLY, CDR2 FYNNEI. V was clipped by 7 bases and J by 7 bases; unmatched bases: 9. This CDR3 has 14 amino acids. CDR3 region: CASILLRGVNEQFF. The CDR3 DNA sequence: TGTGCCAGCATTTTGTTGCGGGGGGTGAATGAGCAGTTCTTC.

The V and J genes are TRBV11-2 and TRBJ2-7, with a possible D match to TRBD1 (6 bases). Trimming left V 1 base short and J 0 bases short, with 16 bases between. Germline CDR1 SGHAT, CDR2 FQNNGV. There are 17 residues in the CDR3. CDR3 in DNA: TGTGCCAGCAGCTTAGGGCTCGGACAGACGAGCTCCTACGAGCAGTACTTC. Its translation is CASSLGLGQTSSYEQYF.

This chain joins TRBV18 and TRBJ2-1; 8 positions match TRBD2. Germline V lookup: CDR1 KGHSH, CDR2 LQKENI. The CDR3 covers 16 residues. J lost 3 bases, V lost 0 bases, and 4 bases had no gene match. DNA of the CDR3: TGTGCCAGCTCACCACCCAACGGGGGGGACTACAATGAGCAGTTCTTC. Translated, it gives CASSPPNGGDYNEQFF.

This clone appeared once. The V and J genes are TRBV5-4 and TRBJ1-2; D gene ambiguous. Germline values: CDR1 SGHNT, CDR2 YYREEE (reference sequence). The CDR3 extends over 14 amino acids. V was pared by 5 bases and J by 4 bases, with 15 bases between. The CDR3 loop reads CASRPWGVSYGYTF. CDR3 DNA sequence: TGTGCCAGCAGGCCGTGGGGAGTCTCCTATGGCTACACCTTC.

This clone has at least ten counts. This chain connects TRBV21-1 to TRBJ2-7; the DNA was not compared with TRBD2, the D call given in the table. TRBV21-1 is assigned pseudogene status. The CDR3 has 15 residues. The CDR3 loop reads CASSKIGLADYEQYF. CDR3 bases: TGTGCCAGCAGCAAAATCGGACTAGCAGACTACGAGCAGTACTTC.

The rearrangement uses TRBV3-1 (or the pseudogene TRBV3-2) and TRBJ2-2; 10 positions agree with TRBD1. CDR3 size: 14 residues. V shed 6 bases and J 5 bases; nucleotides not matched to a gene: 3. The germline gives CDR1 LGHDT, CDR2 YNNKEL (reference sequence). In DNA, the CDR3 is TGTGCCAGCAGAGACAGGGGGCGAACCGGGGAGCTGTTTTTT. Its protein product is CASRDRGRTGELFF.

The gene calls are TRBV6-6 and TRBJ2-3; a weak D match, TRBD1 (6 bases). Germline values: CDR1 MNHNY, CDR2 SVGAGI (reference sequence). This CDR3 has 16 residues. Trimming stripped 5 bases from V and 2 bases from J, with 17 bases between. The DNA for the CDR3 is TGTGCCAGCAGTGGTCAAACACAGGGTTACACAGATACGCAGTATTTT. Translating it yields CASSGQTQGYTDTQYF.

The chain joins TRBV5-1 to TRBJ1-1; a possible D gene is TRBD1 (6 bases). This CDR3 is built from 16 residues. Germline-derived CDR1 and CDR2 are SGHRS and YFSETQ. The ends were cut back, 4 bases at V and 5 bases at J, with 21 bases in the middle. The CDR3 loop is CASSMTGGSARTEAFF. DNA for the CDR3: TGCGCCAGCAGCATGACAGGCGGGTCAGCTAGGACTGAAGCTTTCTTT.

V is TRBV5-6 and J is TRBJ2-2; D perhaps matches TRBD2 (5 bases). The germline V and J ends were trimmed by 5 bases and 3 bases, with 14 bases remaining between them. Germline V lookup: CDR1 SGHDT, CDR2 YYEEEE. This CDR3 contains 15 residues. Here the CDR3 reads CASSLSGTYTGELFF. DNA of the CDR3: TGTGCCAGCAGTTTGAGCGGAACCTACACCGGGGAGCTGTTTTTT. Full variable domain (remainder filled in from reference TRBV5-6 and TRBJ2-2): DAGVTQSPTHLIKTRGQQVTLRCSPKSGHDTVSWYQQALGQGPQFIFQYYEEEERQRGNFPDRFSGHQFPNYSSELNVNALLLGDSALYLCASSLSGTYTGELFFGEGSRLTVL.